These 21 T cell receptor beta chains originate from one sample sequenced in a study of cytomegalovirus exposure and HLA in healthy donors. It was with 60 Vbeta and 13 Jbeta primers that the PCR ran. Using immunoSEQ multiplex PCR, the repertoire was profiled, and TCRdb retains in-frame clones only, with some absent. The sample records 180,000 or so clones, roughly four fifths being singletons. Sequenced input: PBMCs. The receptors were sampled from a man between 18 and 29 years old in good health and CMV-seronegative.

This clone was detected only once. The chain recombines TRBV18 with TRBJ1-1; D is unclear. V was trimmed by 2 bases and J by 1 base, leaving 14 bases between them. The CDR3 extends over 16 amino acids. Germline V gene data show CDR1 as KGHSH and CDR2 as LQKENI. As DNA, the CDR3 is TGTGCCAGCTCACCAATTACTAGGGCAGAGAACACTGAAGCTTTCTTT. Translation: CASSPITRAENTEAFF.

Here the CDR3 reads CASMANTEAFF. The CDR3 DNA is TGTGCCAGCATGGCGAACACTGAAGCTTTCTTT. This chain connects TRBV6-6 to TRBJ1-1; D call uncertain. The CDR3 is 11 residues long. Germline V gene sequence: CDR1 MNHNY, CDR2 SVGAGI (reference sequence). Trimming removed 7 bases from V and 1 base from J, with 4 bases in between.

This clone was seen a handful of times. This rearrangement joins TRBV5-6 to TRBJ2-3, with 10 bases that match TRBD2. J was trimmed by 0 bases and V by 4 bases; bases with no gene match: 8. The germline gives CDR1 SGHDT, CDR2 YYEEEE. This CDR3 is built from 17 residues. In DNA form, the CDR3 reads TGTGCCAGCAGCCGCCCCCTAGCGGGGGTGAGCACAGATACGCAGTATTTT. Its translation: CASSRPLAGVSTDTQYF.

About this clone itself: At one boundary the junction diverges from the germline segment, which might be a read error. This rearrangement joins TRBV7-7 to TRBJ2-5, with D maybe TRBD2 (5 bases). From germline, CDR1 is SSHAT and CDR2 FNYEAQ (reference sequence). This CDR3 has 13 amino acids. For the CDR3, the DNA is TGTGCTAGCAGCTTTGACCGCAGCGGGACCCAGTACTTC. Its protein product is CASSFDRSGTQYF.

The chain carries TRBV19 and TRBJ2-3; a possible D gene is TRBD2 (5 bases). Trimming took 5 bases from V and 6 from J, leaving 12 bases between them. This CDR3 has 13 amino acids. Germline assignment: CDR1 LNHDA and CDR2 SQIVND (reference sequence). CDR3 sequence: CASSAGPVDTQYF. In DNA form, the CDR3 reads TGTGCCAGTAGTGCGGGCCCCGTTGATACGCAGTATTTT.

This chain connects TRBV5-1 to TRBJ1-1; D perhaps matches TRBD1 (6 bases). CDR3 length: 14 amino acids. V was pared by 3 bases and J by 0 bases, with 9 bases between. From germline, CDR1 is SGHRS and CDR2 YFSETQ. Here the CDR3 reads CASSSGVLNTEAFF. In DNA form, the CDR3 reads TGCGCCAGCAGCTCAGGGGTCCTGAACACTGAAGCTTTCTTT. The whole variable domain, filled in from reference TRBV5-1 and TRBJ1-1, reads KAGVTQTPRYLIKTRGQQVTLSCSPISGHRSVSWYQQTPGQGLQFLFEYFSETQRNKGNFPGRFSGRQFSNSRSEMNVSTLELGDSALYLCASSSGVLNTEAFFGQGTRLTVV.

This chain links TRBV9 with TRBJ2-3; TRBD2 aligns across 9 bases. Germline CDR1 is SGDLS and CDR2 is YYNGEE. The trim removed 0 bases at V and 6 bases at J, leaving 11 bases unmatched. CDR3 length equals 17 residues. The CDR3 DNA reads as TGTGCCAGCAGCGTAGGTTGGCTAGCGGGACCTTCGGATACGCAGTATTTT. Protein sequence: CASSVGWLAGPSDTQYF.

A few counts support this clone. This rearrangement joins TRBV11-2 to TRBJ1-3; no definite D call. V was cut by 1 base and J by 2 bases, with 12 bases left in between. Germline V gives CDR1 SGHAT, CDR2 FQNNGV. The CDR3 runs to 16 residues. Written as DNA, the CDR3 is TGTGCCAGCAGCTTAGGCCCCCCTACCGCTGGAAACACCATATATTTT. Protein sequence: CASSLGPPTAGNTIYF.

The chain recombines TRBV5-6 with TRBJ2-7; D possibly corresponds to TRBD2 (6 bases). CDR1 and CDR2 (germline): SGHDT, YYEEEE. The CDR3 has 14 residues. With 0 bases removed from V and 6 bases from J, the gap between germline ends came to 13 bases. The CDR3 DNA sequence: TGTGCCAGCAGCTTGGAGGAGGGCCTGAGCGAGCAGTACTTC. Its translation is CASSLEEGLSEQYF.

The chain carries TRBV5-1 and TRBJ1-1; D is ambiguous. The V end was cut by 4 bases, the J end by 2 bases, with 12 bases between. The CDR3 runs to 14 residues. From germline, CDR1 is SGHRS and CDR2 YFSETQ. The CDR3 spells CASSARSLNTEAFF. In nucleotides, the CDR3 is TGCGCCAGCAGCGCGAGGTCCCTAAACACTGAAGCTTTCTTT.

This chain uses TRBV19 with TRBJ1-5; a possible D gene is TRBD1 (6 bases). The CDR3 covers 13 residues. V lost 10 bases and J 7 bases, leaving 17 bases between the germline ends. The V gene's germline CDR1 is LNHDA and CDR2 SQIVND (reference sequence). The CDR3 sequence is CATYDPGVQPQHF. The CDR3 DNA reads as TGTGCCACGTACGACCCAGGGGTGCAGCCCCAGCATTTT.

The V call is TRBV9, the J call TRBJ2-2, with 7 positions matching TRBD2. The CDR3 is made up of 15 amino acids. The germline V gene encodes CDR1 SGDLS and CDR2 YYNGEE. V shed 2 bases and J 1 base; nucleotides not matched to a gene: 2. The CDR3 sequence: CASSVIAGNTGELFF. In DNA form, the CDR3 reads TGTGCCAGCAGCGTCATAGCGGGGAACACCGGGGAGCTGTTTTTT.

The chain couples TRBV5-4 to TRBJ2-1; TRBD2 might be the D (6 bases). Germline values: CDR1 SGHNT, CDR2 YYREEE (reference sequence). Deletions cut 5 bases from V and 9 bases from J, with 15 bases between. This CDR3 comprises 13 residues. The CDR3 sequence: CASRSTSTSEQFF. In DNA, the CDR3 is TGTGCCAGCAGGTCTACTAGCACGAGTGAGCAGTTCTTC.

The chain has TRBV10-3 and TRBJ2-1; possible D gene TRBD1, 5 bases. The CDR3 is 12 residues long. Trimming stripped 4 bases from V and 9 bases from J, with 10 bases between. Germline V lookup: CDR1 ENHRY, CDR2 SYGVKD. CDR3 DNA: TGTGCCATCAGTGCACAGGCGGCTGAGCAGTTCTTC. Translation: CAISAQAAEQFF.

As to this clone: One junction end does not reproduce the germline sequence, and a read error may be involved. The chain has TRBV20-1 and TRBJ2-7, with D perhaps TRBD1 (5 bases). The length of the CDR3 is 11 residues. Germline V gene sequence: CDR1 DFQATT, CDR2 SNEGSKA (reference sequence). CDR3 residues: CSARGQYEQCF. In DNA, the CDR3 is TGCAGTGCTAGAGGACAGTACGAGCAGTGCTTC.

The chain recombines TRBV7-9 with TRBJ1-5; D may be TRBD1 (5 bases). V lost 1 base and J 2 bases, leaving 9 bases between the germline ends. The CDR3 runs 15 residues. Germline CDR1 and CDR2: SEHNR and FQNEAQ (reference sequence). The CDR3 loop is CASSLGVRGNQPQHF. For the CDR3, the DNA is TGTGCCAGCAGCTTAGGGGTCAGGGGCAATCAGCCCCAGCATTTT.

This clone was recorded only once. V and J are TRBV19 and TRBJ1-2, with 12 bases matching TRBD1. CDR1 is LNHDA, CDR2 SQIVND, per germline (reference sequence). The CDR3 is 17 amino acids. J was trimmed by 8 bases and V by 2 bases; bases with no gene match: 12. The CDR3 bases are TGTGCCAGTAGTATAAAAACCGGGACAGGGGGCGCGAGAGGCTACACCTTC. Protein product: CASSIKTGTGGARGYTF.

CDR3 protein: CASRRVAYGYTF. The CDR3 DNA reads TGTGCCAGCAGGAGGGTGGCCTATGGCTACACCTTC. The genes are TRBV6-5 and TRBJ1-2, with D unclear. CDR1 is MNHEY, CDR2 SVGAGI, per germline. Trimming pared 6 bases from V and 4 bases from J, leaving 9 bases between. There are 12 residues in the CDR3.

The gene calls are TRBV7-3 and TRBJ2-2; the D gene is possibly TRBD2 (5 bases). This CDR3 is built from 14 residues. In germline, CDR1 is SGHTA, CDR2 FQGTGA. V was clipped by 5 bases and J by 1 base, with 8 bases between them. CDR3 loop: CASSPGLNTGELFF. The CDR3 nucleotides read TGTGCCAGCAGCCCCGGACTGAACACCGGGGAGCTGTTTTTT.

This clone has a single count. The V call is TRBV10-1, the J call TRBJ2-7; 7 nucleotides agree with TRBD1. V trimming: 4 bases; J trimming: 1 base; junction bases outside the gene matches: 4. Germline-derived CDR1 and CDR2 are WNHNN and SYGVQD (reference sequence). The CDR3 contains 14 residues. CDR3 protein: CASSVGDSSYEQYF. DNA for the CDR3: TGCGCCAGCAGTGTTGGGGACAGTTCCTACGAGCAGTACTTC.

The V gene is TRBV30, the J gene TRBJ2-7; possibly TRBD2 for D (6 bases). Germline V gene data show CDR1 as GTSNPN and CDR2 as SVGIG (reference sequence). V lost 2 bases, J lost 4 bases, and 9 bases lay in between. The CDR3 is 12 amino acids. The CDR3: CAWSKSGYEQYF. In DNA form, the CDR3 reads TGTGCCTGGAGTAAGAGCGGGTACGAGCAGTACTTC.